The 27 T cell receptor beta chains presented below share a single source sample, sequenced in a study of T-cell memory formation after mild COVID-19. TCRdb processed the 5' RACE reads anew with MiXCR; each CDR3 protein has one entry. The data show roughly 68,000 distinct CDR3 sequences, roughly 17% seen once. Sequencing was done on a sample of PBMCs or a T cell subset sorted from them (not recorded which). These receptors were collected from an adult woman who had mild COVID-19 (a few samples of this study predate the infection). Cell type and time point are not known.

V usage is TRBV27 and J usage is TRBJ2-1; D is ambiguous. The CDR3 runs to 12 residues. Trimming shortened V by 5 bases and J by 10 bases, and 12 bases separated the two germline ends. Germline V gene data show CDR1 as MNHEY and CDR2 as SMNVEV (reference sequence). The DNA of the CDR3 is TGTGCCAGCAGTCAACTCTTTCACGAGCAGTTCTTC. Amino acids: CASSQLFHEQFF.

This clonotype turned up a few times. The chain has TRBV3-1 and TRBJ2-3; perhaps TRBD1 as D (6 bases). The CDR3 spans 16 residues. Germline V gene lookup returns CDR1 LGHDT and CDR2 YNNKEL (reference sequence). V was cut by 6 bases and J by 5 bases, with 21 bases left in between. In DNA form, the CDR3 reads TGTGCCAGCAGAGTGTCAGGACAGCCTTATGAAGATACGCAGTATTTT. It translates to CASRVSGQPYEDTQYF.

In its sample, this clonotype was seen a few times. The gene calls are TRBV5-1 and TRBJ2-1; 7 bases match TRBD2. With V trimmed by 4 bases and J by 3 bases, 10 bases remained unmatched. Germline loops: CDR1 SGHRS, CDR2 YFSETQ. This CDR3 is 16 amino acids long. CDR3 sequence reads: CASSPDSSGFYNEQFF. The DNA for the CDR3 is TGCGCCAGCAGCCCAGATAGTAGCGGGTTCTACAATGAGCAGTTCTTC.

The chain carries TRBV2 and TRBJ2-2; D is ambiguous. The germline gives CDR1 SNHLY, CDR2 FYNNEI. V dropped 2 bases and J dropped 4 bases, with 11 bases sitting between them. The length of the CDR3 is 15 residues. CDR3 sequence (DNA): TGTGCCAGCAGTGAACAGGATTCGGTCACCGGGGAGCTGTTTTTT. This encodes CASSEQDSVTGELFF.

This clonotype has just a few counts. CDR3 sequence: CASSAEGQGGTEAFF. In DNA, the CDR3 is TGTGCCAGCAGCGCTGAGGGGCAGGGTGGCACTGAAGCTTTCTTT. This sequence joins TRBV3-1 and TRBJ1-1; D perhaps matches TRBD1 (5 bases). The CDR3 has 15 residues. Trimming pared 5 bases from V and 4 bases from J, leaving 17 bases between. Germline CDR1 is LGHDT and CDR2 is YNNKEL (reference sequence).

This clonotype has just a few counts. CDR3 DNA: TGTGCCAGCAGCCAATTGGGAGGACAGGGGTGGAACGAGCAGTACTTC. Translated: CASSQLGGQGWNEQYF. The chain combines TRBV7-6 with TRBJ2-7; the match to TRBD1 covers 9 bases. Germline V CDR1 and CDR2: SGHVS, FNYEAQ. V was pared by 5 bases and J by 5 bases, with 13 bases of the junction left unmatched. This CDR3 contains 16 residues.

The chain recombines TRBV15 with TRBJ2-3, with D tentatively TRBD1 (6 bases). Trimming took 0 bases from V and 4 from J, leaving 11 bases between them. CDR1 LNHNV and CDR2 YYDKDF come from the germline V gene (reference sequence). The CDR3 totals 15 residues. DNA for the CDR3: TGTGCCACCAGCAGAGATGACAGGTTGGCAGATACGCAGTATTTT. This codes for CATSRDDRLADTQYF.

In its sample, this clonotype was seen a few times. This rearrangement joins TRBV5-1 to TRBJ1-4; TRBD1 aligns across 8 bases. Trimming cost V 0 bases and J 8 bases; bases outside gene matches: 9. Per the germline V gene, CDR1 is SGHRS and CDR2 is YFSETQ. CDR3 size: 16 residues. CDR3: CASSLELQGASEKLFF. DNA for the CDR3: TGCGCCAGCAGCTTGGAGCTGCAGGGGGCAAGCGAAAAACTGTTTTTT.

There are a few counts of this clonotype. The rearrangement links TRBV15 to TRBJ2-4; 9 bases fit TRBD2. Trimming removed 4 bases from V and 2 bases from J; junction bases left unmatched: 9. From germline, CDR1 is LNHNV and CDR2 YYDKDF (reference sequence). CDR3 length: 17 residues. For the CDR3, the DNA is TGTGCCACCAGCACCCGGGCGGGAGGGCCTTCCAAAAACATTCAGTACTTC. This codes for CATSTRAGGPSKNIQYF.

V gene TRBV11-2 combines with J gene TRBJ2-2, with 7 bases aligning to TRBD2. The CDR3 covers 16 residues. Germline assignment: CDR1 SGHAT and CDR2 FQNNGV. The V and J ends lost 0 bases and 6 bases, in that order; junction bases with no gene match: 7. For the CDR3, the DNA is TGTGCCAGCAGCTTAGATCTAGCGGTAGTCGCCGGGGAGCTGTTTTTT. Translating gives CASSLDLAVVAGELFF.

This clonotype occurred a few times. This chain uses TRBV10-2 with TRBJ2-1; 7 nucleotides line up with TRBD1. The germline gives CDR1 WSHSY, CDR2 SAAADI. V lost 4 bases, J lost 6 bases, and 0 bases stayed unmatched. The CDR3 is 12 residues long. The CDR3 region is CASSGTGNEQFF. The CDR3 DNA sequence: TGCGCCAGCAGTGGGACAGGCAATGAGCAGTTCTTC.

The genes are TRBV6-5 and TRBJ2-7; D is possibly TRBD1 (5 bases). The germline gives CDR1 MNHEY, CDR2 SVGAGI. V was clipped by 2 bases and J by 4 bases, with 12 bases between them. CDR3 size: 14 residues. The CDR3 is CASSYVGVGYEQYF. CDR3 nucleotides: TGTGCCAGCAGTTACGTAGGGGTCGGTTACGAGCAGTACTTC.

This clonotype has only a few counts. The J gene is TRBJ2-1, the V gene TRBV29-1, with 8 bases matching TRBD2. CDR3 length: 16 amino acids. CDR1 is SQVTM, CDR2 ANQGSEA, per germline. V was pared by 4 bases and J by 6 bases, with 14 bases of the junction left unmatched. CDR3 in amino acids: CSVVPRGVGVINEQFF. The CDR3 DNA reads as TGCAGCGTTGTTCCGCGGGGGGTAGGGGTAATCAATGAGCAGTTCTTC.

J is TRBJ2-3 and V is TRBV4-2, with TRBD2 identical over 10 bases. The CDR3 loop spans 20 amino acids. The trim removed 1 base at V and 4 bases at J, leaving 17 bases unmatched. CDR1 is LGHNA and CDR2 is YNFKEQ in the germline V gene. As DNA, the CDR3 is TGTGCCAGCAGCCAAGTCGCCAGCGGGAGGGCCCAGGTTGTGGCAGATACGCAGTATTTT. Translated, it gives CASSQVASGRAQVVADTQYF.

This clonotype was observed a few times. The chain carries TRBV5-1 and TRBJ1-1; 7 bases map to TRBD1. CDR1 is SGHRS and CDR2 is YFSETQ in the germline V gene. J was trimmed by 2 bases and V by 0 bases; bases with no gene match: 4. The CDR3 totals 15 residues. The CDR3 protein is CASSLEGAGNTEAFF. CDR3 nucleotides: TGCGCCAGCAGCTTGGAGGGGGCAGGTAACACTGAAGCTTTCTTT.

The chain recombines TRBV5-1 with TRBJ2-7; D assignment may be TRBD1 or TRBD2 (5 bases each). The CDR3 is 13 residues long. Deletions cut 2 bases from V and 4 bases from J, with 10 bases between. Germline V gene lookup returns CDR1 SGHRS and CDR2 YFSETQ. This CDR3 is CASSLGTEYEQYF. CDR3 nucleotides: TGCGCCAGCAGCTTAGGGACGGAGTACGAGCAGTACTTC.

V gene TRBV3-1 combines with J gene TRBJ2-3, with 8 bases fitting TRBD2. This CDR3 has 15 residues. Germline-derived CDR1 and CDR2 are LGHDT and YNNKEL (reference sequence). The V gene end was trimmed by 0 bases and the J gene end by 4 bases; junction bases not matched to a gene: 3. The CDR3 bases are TGTGCCAGCAGCCAAGAGGCACTAGCGGCAGATACGCAGTATTTT. Translating gives CASSQEALAADTQYF.

The chain carries TRBV7-9 and TRBJ2-7, with a weak D call TRBD1 (5 bases). Trimming took off 4 bases at V and 7 bases at J, with 20 bases between the two ends. Germline-derived CDR1 and CDR2 are SEHNR and FQNEAQ (reference sequence). The CDR3 sequence is 15 residues long. The CDR3 DNA reads TGTGCCAGCAGCTCCCCTACACAGGATCCTGGGGAGCAGTACTTC. Translating gives CASSSPTQDPGEQYF. Full variable domain (outside the CDR3, taken from reference TRBV7-9 and TRBJ2-7): DTGVSQNPRHKITKRGQNVTFRCDPISEHNRLYWYRQTLGQGPEFLTYFQNEAQLEKSRLLSDRFSAERPKGSFSTLEIQRTEQGDSAMYLCASSSPTQDPGEQYFGPGTRLTVT.

This clonotype was seen only a few times. The CDR3 sequence: CSASPAGPLGQYF. The CDR3 bases are TGCAGTGCTAGCCCAGCGGGACCTCTGGGGCAGTACTTC. The rearrangement uses TRBV20-1 and TRBJ2-7; TRBD2 matches 7 bases. Trimming took 3 bases from V and 9 from J; bases not matched to a gene: 11. The CDR3 runs 13 residues. CDR1 and CDR2 from the germline V gene are DFQATT and SNEGSKA (reference sequence).

This clonotype was found a few times. CDR3 residues: CASSSGIGGVNTEAFF. In nucleotides, the CDR3 is TGTGCCAGCAGTTCCGGGATAGGAGGAGTGAACACTGAAGCTTTCTTT. The chain employs TRBV27 and TRBJ1-1; unclear D gene. Deletions cut 4 bases from V and 0 bases from J, with 15 bases between. The CDR3 covers 16 residues. Germline CDR1 is MNHEY and CDR2 is SMNVEV (reference sequence).

The chain joins TRBV9 to TRBJ2-2; 8 positions agree with TRBD2. The CDR3 spans 16 residues. Germline CDR1 is SGDLS and CDR2 is YYNGEE. J gave up 4 bases and V 3 bases, and 8 bases lay outside the gene matches. CDR3 nucleotides: TGTGCCAGCAGCGCGCCTAGCGGGTTACTCACCGGGGAGCTGTTTTTT. Its protein is CASSAPSGLLTGELFF.

This clonotype has more than one count but fewer than ten. The gene calls are TRBV24-1 and TRBJ2-5, with 10 positions matching TRBD1. V lost 4 bases to trimming and J lost 1 base; unmatched junction nucleotides: 8. Germline V CDR1 and CDR2: KGHDR, SFDVKD. The CDR3 runs to 17 residues. The CDR3: CATSDSGQGESQETQYF. DNA for the CDR3: TGTGCCACCAGTGACTCCGGACAGGGGGAGTCCCAAGAGACCCAGTACTTC.

This clonotype was seen ten or more times. The chain recombines TRBV7-9 with TRBJ2-1; no clear D gene. The CDR3 is made up of 12 amino acids. The germline CDR1 and CDR2 sequences are SEHNR and FQNEAQ (reference sequence). V shed 5 bases and J shed 9 bases, with 11 bases lying between them. CDR3 region: CASSPLSIEQFF. CDR3 sequence (DNA): TGTGCCAGCAGCCCTCTCTCGATTGAGCAGTTCTTC.

The gene calls are TRBV5-6 and TRBJ1-1; no clear D. The length of the CDR3 is 12 residues. V shed 4 bases and J shed 5 bases, with 9 bases lying between them. Germline CDR1 reads SGHDT; CDR2 reads YYEEEE. CDR3 nucleotide sequence: TGTGCCAGCAGCGGTTCCCTAACTGAAGCTTTCTTT. Translated: CASSGSLTEAFF.

This chain joins TRBV6-2 or TRBV6-3 and TRBJ2-1; D is uncertain. V dropped 3 bases and J dropped 4 bases, with 13 bases sitting between them. CDR1 and CDR2 from the germline V gene are MNHEY and SVGEGT. The CDR3 has 15 amino acids. CDR3 nucleotide sequence: TGTGCCAGCAGTTATGATCTCCCAAAATACAATGAGCAGTTCTTC. As protein: CASSYDLPKYNEQFF.

The V gene is TRBV20-1, the J gene TRBJ2-7; tentatively, D is TRBD1 (6 bases). This CDR3 spans 12 amino acids. CDR1 and CDR2 from the germline V gene are DFQATT and SNEGSKA (reference sequence). The germline V and J ends were trimmed by 3 bases and 0 bases, with 6 bases remaining between them. The CDR3 DNA reads as TGCAGTGCTAGGGACAGCTCCTACGAGCAGTACTTC. It is translated as CSARDSSYEQYF.

In this sample, this clonotype turned up a few times. Mismatch with germline at one junction end may stem from a read error. The chain is built from TRBV24-1 and TRBJ2-1; D is perhaps TRBD2 (6 bases). The CDR3 length is 12 residues. The germline CDR1 and CDR2 sequences are KGHDR and SFDVKD. For the CDR3, the DNA is TGTGCCACCAGTGATTTGGCGGGAAAGGATGAATTC. It codes for CATSDLAGKDEF.